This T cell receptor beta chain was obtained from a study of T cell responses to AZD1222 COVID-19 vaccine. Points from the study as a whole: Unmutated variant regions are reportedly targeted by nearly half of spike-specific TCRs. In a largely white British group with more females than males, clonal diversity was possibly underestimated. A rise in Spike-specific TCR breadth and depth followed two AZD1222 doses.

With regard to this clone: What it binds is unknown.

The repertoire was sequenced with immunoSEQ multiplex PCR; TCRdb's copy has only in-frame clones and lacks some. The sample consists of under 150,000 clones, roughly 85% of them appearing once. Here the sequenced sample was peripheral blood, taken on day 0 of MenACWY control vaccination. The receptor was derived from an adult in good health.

The CDR3 sequence is CATSRVLQGSGNTIYF. CDR3 nucleotide sequence: TGTGCCACCAGCAGAGTACTTCAGGGCTCTGGAAACACCATATATTTT. This chain connects TRBV15 to TRBJ1-3; D is perhaps TRBD1 (5 bases). Germline values: CDR1 LNHNV, CDR2 YYDKDF (reference sequence). V was cut by 1 base and J by 0 bases, with 10 bases left in between. This CDR3 spans 16 amino acids.